This T cell receptor (beta chain) emerged from a study of synovial regulatory T cells in juvenile arthritis. Study-level results: Synovial Tregs shared more CDR3 sequences with iaTregs than other blood Tregs. Largely private between patients, iaTreg TCR repertoires showed partial overlap with synovial Teff and blood CPL repertoires. Compared with other blood Treg cells, inflammation-associated Treg cells had reduced TCR diversity.

This clone is called medium-sized based on its frequency. The antigen is unknown. The CDR3 extends over 13 amino acids. The record lacks a DNA sequence. Germline loops: CDR1 MNHNS, CDR2 SASEGT. The assay was immunoSEQ multiplex PCR, and TCRdb's table has in-frame clones only and misses some. Its listing shows around 8,000 clones. The TCR comes from a donor between 2 and 35 years old with juvenile idiopathic arthritis. The sequenced material came from Treg cells from blood. Specified subset: remaining (HLA-DR-negative) circulating blood Treg cells. The V gene is TRBV6-1, the J gene TRBJ1-2. The CDR3 loop reads CASSESLNYGYTF.